This T cell receptor (beta chain) stems from a study of human T cells and chemical hapten exposure. With 6 bases clipped from V and 5 bases from J, the junction kept 6 bases outside the gene matches. The CDR3 sequence is 13 residues long. Germline V gene lookup returns CDR1 DFQATT and CDR2 SNEGSKA (reference sequence). Points from the study as a whole: There was no change with DPC sensitization in TCRs above 1 in 1000 frequency.

As to this clonotype: Antigen specificity is unknown.

Separate cDNA molecules received unique molecular identifiers, which the library attached to them. Methods used by the authors: Samples contained a median of around 89,000 TCRs, with a range of roughly 20,000 to 750,000. From the RACE reads, TCRdb called clonotypes with MiXCR, one entry per CDR3 protein. In this record, the V and J calls reflect TCRdb's handling and not the investigators' own analysis. The sample consists of around 47,000 distinct CDR3 sequences, about 3.7% of them appearing once. The time point denotes: healthy volunteer bleed at 6 weeks. The authors extracted total RNA from unfractionated whole blood.

The sequence derives from a human donor in good health. Some clones in this sample may be carry-over from other donors' samples. Sequenced: whole blood. The chain links TRBV20-1 to TRBJ1-5; 8 nucleotides match TRBD1. The CDR3 nucleotides are TGCAGTGCATGGACAGGGTTTGATCAGCCCCAGCATTTT. This sequence encodes CSAWTGFDQPQHF.